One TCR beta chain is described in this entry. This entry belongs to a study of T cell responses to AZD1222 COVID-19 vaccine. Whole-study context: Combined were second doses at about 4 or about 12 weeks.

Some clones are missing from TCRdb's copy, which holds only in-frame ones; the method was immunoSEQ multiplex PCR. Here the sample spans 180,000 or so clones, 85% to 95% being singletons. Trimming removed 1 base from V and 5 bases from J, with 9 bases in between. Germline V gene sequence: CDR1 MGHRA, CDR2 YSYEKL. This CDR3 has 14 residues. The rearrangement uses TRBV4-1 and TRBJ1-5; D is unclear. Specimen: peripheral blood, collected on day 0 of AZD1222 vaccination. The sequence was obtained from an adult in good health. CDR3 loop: CASSQVGLDQPQHF. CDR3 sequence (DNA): TGCGCCAGCAGCCAAGTAGGCCTAGATCAGCCCCAGCATTTT.